Listed below are T cell receptor beta chains from one sample, sequenced in a study of blood T cell repertoires in COVID-19. TCRdb keeps only in-frame clones here, not all; method: immunoSEQ multiplex PCR. The sample lists some 190,000 clones, 80% to 85% occurring once. The material sequenced was peripheral blood. The receptor set was obtained from a human donor in a cohort sampled during active COVID-19. Both conserved end residues are part of each CDR3. The D gene is left open where the match is weak. Rows may omit the clone size; those that give it use once, few, many or a size class.

size: few
J: TRBJ1-5
D: .
V: TRBV5-1
DNA: TGCGCCAGCAGGGAAGGACAAGGAGTAAATCAGCCCCAGCATTTT
CDR3: CASREGQGVNQPQHF

size: .
J: TRBJ1-1
D: TRBD1
V: TRBV5-1
DNA: TGCGCCAGCAGCTTGTGGGGGACAGGGAGCGACACTGAAGCTTTCTTT
CDR3: CASSLWGTGSDTEAFF

size: .
J: TRBJ2-1
D: .
V: TRBV11-2
DNA: TGTGCCAGCAGCTTGGGACACCTCGGACGCAATGAGCAGTTCTTC
CDR3: CASSLGHLGRNEQFF

size: .
J: TRBJ2-5
D: .
V: TRBV6-5
DNA: TGTGCCAGCAGTCAAATTCGGTGGGAGACCCAGTACTTC
CDR3: CASSQIRWETQYF

size: .
J: TRBJ1-6
D: TRBD1
V: TRBV3-1/TRBV3-2
DNA: TGTGCCAGCAGCCAAGACGACAGGGAAAATTCACCCCTCCACTTT
CDR3: CASSQDDRENSPLHF

size: once
J: TRBJ1-1
D: .
V: TRBV20-1
DNA: TGCAGTGCTAGTAGGGCGGGACTGAACACTGAAGCTTTCTTT
CDR3: CSASRAGLNTEAFF

size: once
J: TRBJ2-1
D: .
V: TRBV1
DNA: TGCACCAGCAGCCAAGAGGTAGAACCCTACAATGAGCAGTTCTTC
CDR3: CTSSQEVEPYNEQFF

size: .
J: TRBJ2-5
D: .
V: TRBV6-5
DNA: TGTGCCAGCAGTTACTCGAAGGCCAGCGGCCAAGAGACCCAGTACTTC
CDR3: CASSYSKASGQETQYF

size: .
J: TRBJ2-3
D: .
V: TRBV10-3
DNA: TGTGCCATCAGTGAATGGGAGGTAGCGGAGTATTTT
CDR3: CAISEWEVAEYF

size: .
J: TRBJ2-1
D: .
V: TRBV7-9
DNA: TGTGCCAGCAGCTTCTACAGAGAGAATGAGCAGTTCTTC
CDR3: CASSFYRENEQFF

size: .
J: TRBJ2-2
D: TRBD2
V: TRBV10-1
DNA: TGCGCCAGCAGTGATCCAGCGGGGGGGCAGGAGCTGTTTTTT
CDR3: CASSDPAGGQELFF

size: .
J: TRBJ1-1
D: TRBD1
V: TRBV13
DNA: TGTGCCAGCAGCTCGAGGGCCGGCAGGGGGCTACAAGAAGCTTTCTTT
CDR3: CASSSRAGRGLQEAFF

size: .
J: TRBJ2-2
D: TRBD1
V: TRBV2
DNA: TGTGCCATCCAGACAGGGGGCGTCACCGGGGAGCTGTTTTTT
CDR3: CAIQTGGVTGELFF